This section outlines one T cell receptor (beta chain) sequence together with its context. The antigen is undetermined. This record belongs to a study of cytomegalovirus exposure and HLA in healthy donors. The CDR3 loop spans 11 amino acids. Germline V CDR1 and CDR2: LNHDA, SQIVND (reference sequence). With 6 bases removed from V and 7 bases from J, the gap between germline ends came to 8 bases. Study-level results: There were three CMV-associated chains whose specificity for CMV antigens was confirmed in vitro. Researchers reported from a later analysis that most CMV-associated TCR beta chains appeared HLA-restricted.

The PCR contained 60 Vbeta and 13 Jbeta primers. Sequenced by immunoSEQ multiplex PCR; TCRdb stores in-frame clones only, minus some. The data contain roughly 130,000 clones, roughly 79% of them seen just once; the ten biggest clones take up about 1.8%. The specimen was PBMCs. The sequence was obtained from a woman aged 50 to 60 in good health and CMV-seronegative. This chain uses TRBV19 with TRBJ2-3; no definite D call. The CDR3 is CASSEEYTQYF. CDR3 sequence (DNA): TGTGCCAGTAGCGAGGAGTATACGCAGTATTTT.